The clone carrying this T cell receptor (beta chain) was found many times. Its matching antigen is unknown. A TCRbeta library incorporating unique molecular identifiers was prepared. One entry per CDR3 protein results from TCRdb running MiXCR on the PCR reads. The sample lists roughly 30,000 distinct CDR3 sequences, 6% to 8.5% occurring once. The sample is drawn from a study of T-cell reconstitution after alpha-beta-depleted transplantation in children. This CDR3 has 13 residues. Germline assignment: CDR1 SQVTM and CDR2 ANQGSEA. Trimming cost V 1 base and J 4 bases, with 10 bases left between them. Study results and caveats: Expanded graft clones numbering several hundred reportedly gave rise to alpha-beta T cells about two months after transplant.

Sample: peripheral blood, taken 60 days after TCRalphabeta/CD19-depleted stem cell transplant. This receptor was obtained from a child younger than two who had a stem cell transplant for acute myeloid leukemia, so the T cells may come from the graft donor. The chain uses TRBV29-1 and TRBJ1-1; D might be TRBD1 (5 bases). As DNA, the CDR3 is TGCAGCGTTGAAGCAGGGCATGGCACTGAAGCTTTCTTT. Translation: CSVEAGHGTEAFF.